What follows is one TCR beta chain and its context. The sample belongs to a study of blood T cell repertoires in COVID-19. Clones were sequenced by immunoSEQ multiplex PCR, and TCRdb holds only the in-frame ones, with some missing. The data contain roughly 270,000 clones, 80% to 85% of them seen just once; the ten biggest clones take up roughly 4.7%. The CDR3 covers 15 residues. V trimming: 6 bases; J trimming: 2 bases; junction bases outside the gene matches: 5. CDR1 is SGHAT and CDR2 is FQNNGV in the germline V gene. Assignments of participants to cohorts depended upon their own reported clinical history.

The TCR comes from a man in his forties who had been exposed to COVID-19. The source material was PBMCs or T cells enriched from blood (not recorded which). V is TRBV11-2 and J is TRBJ2-1; 9 nucleotides line up with TRBD2. This CDR3 reads CASRSLAGPYNEQFF. The CDR3 DNA is TGTGCCAGCAGATCTCTAGCGGGGCCCTACAATGAGCAGTTCTTC. Full variable domain (remainder filled in from reference TRBV11-2 and TRBJ2-1): EAGVAQSPRYKIIEKRQSVAFWCNPISGHATLYWYQQILGQGPKLLIQFQNNGVVDDSQLPKDRFSAERLKGVDSTLKIQPAKLEDSAVYLCASRSLAGPYNEQFFGPGTRLTVL.